The next 32 T cell receptor beta chains were all read from a single sample in a study of cytomegalovirus exposure and HLA in healthy donors. PCR employed 60 Vbeta and 13 Jbeta primers. Sequenced by immunoSEQ multiplex PCR; TCRdb stores in-frame clones only, minus some. The sample lists roughly 150,000 clones; around 85% were seen once. Sequencing was done on a sample of PBMCs. The receptors come from a boy between 2 and 15 years old in good health and CMV-seronegative.

The rearrangement links TRBV9 to TRBJ1-2; D not resolved. Trimming left V 0 bases short and J 6 bases short, with 21 bases between. Germline CDR1 and CDR2: SGDLS and YYNGEE. CDR3 length: 17 amino acids. The CDR3 protein is CASSVGARELRANGYTF. CDR3 in DNA: TGTGCCAGCAGCGTAGGGGCTCGGGAATTGAGGGCGAATGGCTACACCTTC.

The genes are TRBV11-2 and TRBJ2-3; D gene ambiguous. This CDR3 contains 12 residues. CDR1 is SGHAT and CDR2 is FQNNGV in the germline V gene. V was pared by 5 bases and J by 1 base, with 4 bases between. The CDR3 coding sequence is TGTGCCAGCAGCCTACGCACAGATACGCAGTATTTT. It yields the protein CASSLRTDTQYF.

The chain combines TRBV7-9 with TRBJ2-1; 12 bases line up with TRBD2. This CDR3 is built from 16 residues. The germline gives CDR1 SEHNR, CDR2 FQNEAQ (reference sequence). Trimming took 6 bases from V and 0 from J; bases not matched to a gene: 3. The CDR3 DNA sequence: TGTGCCAGCAGGACGACTAGCGGGAGCTCCTACAATGAGCAGTTCTTC. This translates into CASRTTSGSSYNEQFF.

This clone appeared a few times. The V call is TRBV25-1, the J call TRBJ2-4; maybe TRBD1 (6 bases). Trimming took 1 base from V and 8 from J, leaving 18 bases between them. CDR3 size: 16 residues. CDR1 is MGHDK, CDR2 SYGVNS, per germline. In nucleotides, the CDR3 is TGTGCCAGCAGTGAATTATCGGAGCACAGGGCTGACATTCAGTACTTC. It codes for CASSELSEHRADIQYF.

The V gene is TRBV10-3, the J gene TRBJ1-1; D is undetermined. The V gene's germline CDR1 is ENHRY and CDR2 SYGVKD. The CDR3 loop spans 8 amino acids. Trimming took 11 bases from V and 5 from J, leaving 3 bases between them. DNA of the CDR3: TGTGCCGTAACTGAAGCTTTCTTT. Translating gives CAVTEAFF.

The chain recombines TRBV19 with TRBJ2-1; tentative D call: TRBD2 (6 bases). Between the trimmed V and J ends, which lost 4 bases and 8 bases, there was a span of 27 bases. This CDR3 contains 18 residues. Germline V gives CDR1 LNHDA, CDR2 SQIVND (reference sequence). In DNA, the CDR3 is TGTGCCAGTAGTACCCTTCTCCCCGGGACTCGCCTCAGTGATGAGCAGTTCTTC. It translates to CASSTLLPGTRLSDEQFF.

The chain has TRBV28 and TRBJ2-5; tentatively, D is TRBD1 (7 bases). CDR3 length: 15 amino acids. V lost 6 bases and J 2 bases, leaving 16 bases between the germline ends. Germline CDR1 MDHEN, CDR2 SYDVKM. CDR3: CASRLLQGGQETQYF. CDR3 coding DNA: TGTGCCAGCAGACTCCTGCAGGGGGGACAAGAGACCCAGTACTTC.

V and J are TRBV6-1 and TRBJ1-4; D ambiguous. There are 14 residues in the CDR3. CDR1 and CDR2 (germline): MNHNS, SASEGT. Deletions cut 11 bases from V and 4 bases from J, with 17 bases between. CDR3 in amino acids: CAGRRTGFNEKLFF. Here the CDR3 DNA reads TGTGCCGGCCGGAGGACGGGATTTAATGAAAAACTGTTTTTT.

The chain joins TRBV6-5 to TRBJ1-2; perhaps TRBD1 as D (6 bases). Between the trimmed V and J ends, which lost 1 base and 6 bases, there was a span of 12 bases. Germline-derived CDR1 and CDR2 are MNHEY and SVGAGI. The CDR3 runs to 14 residues. The CDR3 coding sequence is TGTGCCAGCAGTTACTTTCAGGGGTTAGATGGCTACACCTTC. Translation: CASSYFQGLDGYTF.

This chain links TRBV5-1 with TRBJ1-2, with D perhaps matching TRBD1 (5 bases). This CDR3 is built from 14 residues. Trimming removed 5 bases from V and 3 bases from J, with 14 bases in between. Germline V lookup: CDR1 SGHRS, CDR2 YFSETQ. The CDR3, as DNA: TGCGCCAGCAGACCCGGGGGTTCTGACTATGGCTACACCTTC. It is translated as CASRPGGSDYGYTF.

The chain is built from TRBV6-6 and TRBJ2-7, with 8 nucleotides matching TRBD2. The V gene's germline CDR1 is MNHNY and CDR2 SVGAGI (reference sequence). V shed 6 bases and J 6 bases; nucleotides not matched to a gene: 13. The CDR3 runs to 15 residues. CDR3 sequence: CASSPPSGFRGEQYF. DNA for the CDR3: TGTGCCAGCAGCCCCCCTAGCGGGTTCAGGGGCGAGCAGTACTTC.

This clone was found a few times. This specimen includes other DNA sequences encoding the same CDR3. The rearrangement links TRBV5-4 to TRBJ2-3; 9 nucleotides match TRBD2. V trimming: 2 bases; J trimming: 6 bases; junction bases outside the gene matches: 10. Germline V gene lookup returns CDR1 SGHNT and CDR2 YYREEE (reference sequence). This CDR3 is 16 amino acids long. CDR3 amino acids: CASSLGRGGATDTQYF. The CDR3 DNA sequence: TGTGCCAGCAGCTTAGGCCGCGGGGGGGCCACCGATACGCAGTATTTT.

This clone was seen only a few times. J is TRBJ2-7 and V is TRBV19; 7 bases align to TRBD1. V shed 10 bases and J 1 base; nucleotides not matched to a gene: 10. The CDR3 has 14 residues. Per germline, CDR1 LNHDA and CDR2 SQIVND (reference sequence). CDR3 protein: CATSTGVGSYEQYF. The CDR3 nucleotides read TGTGCCACCTCTACAGGGGTTGGGTCCTACGAGCAGTACTTC.

The rearrangement links TRBV28 to TRBJ2-7; 9 bases are shared with TRBD1. Germline CDR1 MDHEN, CDR2 SYDVKM. V lost 6 bases to trimming and J lost 1 base; unmatched junction nucleotides: 7. This CDR3 has 15 residues. The DNA of the CDR3 is TGTGCCAGCAGGGGGGGACAGGGTAGGTCCTACGAGCAGTACTTC. This translates into CASRGGQGRSYEQYF.

This clone was counted a few times. This rearrangement joins TRBV6-5 to TRBJ2-3, with 10 bases matching TRBD2. The ends lost 2 bases at V and 1 base at J; junction bases unmatched: 0. Germline V gene sequence: CDR1 MNHEY, CDR2 SVGAGI. This CDR3 is built from 15 residues. CDR3 nucleotides: TGTGCCAGCAGTTACGGACTAGCGGGCACAGATACGCAGTATTTT. Translating it yields CASSYGLAGTDTQYF.

The chain couples TRBV27 to TRBJ2-1; 7 bases map to TRBD2. V was pared by 5 bases and J by 2 bases, with 3 bases of the junction left unmatched. The CDR3 has 14 amino acids. CDR1 is MNHEY and CDR2 is SMNVEV in the germline V gene (reference sequence). In nucleotides, the CDR3 is TGTGCCAGCAGTAGGGAGGGAACCTACAATGAGCAGTTCTTC. This gives the protein CASSREGTYNEQFF.

J is TRBJ1-1 and V is TRBV30, with D maybe TRBD1 (6 bases). Germline CDR1 is GTSNPN and CDR2 is SVGIG (reference sequence). The CDR3 spans 11 residues. Trimming cost V 2 bases and J 7 bases, with 8 bases left between them. The CDR3 region has the DNA TGTGCCTGGAGTAGGGGGTTTGAAGCTTTCTTT. Its protein is CAWSRGFEAFF.

The chain links TRBV28 to TRBJ2-3; tentatively, D is TRBD1 (6 bases). The CDR3 sequence is 16 residues long. Per germline, CDR1 MDHEN and CDR2 SYDVKM. V lost 5 bases, J lost 1 base, and 16 bases lay in between. The CDR3 region is CASSPWTDFGTDTQYF. Here the CDR3 DNA reads TGTGCCAGCAGTCCATGGACAGATTTTGGCACAGATACGCAGTATTTT.

J is TRBJ2-7 and V is TRBV20-1; the D is unclear. V was pared by 3 bases and J by 5 bases, with 8 bases between. Per germline, CDR1 DFQATT and CDR2 SNEGSKA (reference sequence). The CDR3 contains 11 residues. The CDR3 bases are TGCAGTGCTAGGCGGTGGGACGAGCAGTACTTC. Protein: CSARRWDEQYF.

This chain connects TRBV30 to TRBJ1-5, with a possible D match to TRBD1 (5 bases). Looked up from germline, CDR1 is GTSNPN and CDR2 is SVGIG (reference sequence). CDR3 size: 16 residues. The V end was cut by 1 base, the J end by 0 bases, with 13 bases between. This chain's CDR3 is CAWSGQQDYSNQPQHF. The CDR3 DNA follows: TGTGCCTGGAGTGGGCAACAGGATTATAGCAATCAGCCCCAGCATTTT. The variable domain in full, with the rest retrieved from reference TRBV30 and TRBJ1-5, is SQTIHQWPATLVQPVGSPLSLECTVEGTSNPNLYWYRQAAGRGLQLLFYSVGIGQISSEVPQNLSASRPQDRQFILSSKKLLLSDSGFYLCAWSGQQDYSNQPQHFGDGTRLSIL.

The chain uses TRBV6-6 and TRBJ2-7; 13 positions match TRBD2. Germline CDR1 MNHNY, CDR2 SVGAGI (reference sequence). The CDR3 covers 14 residues. The J segment lost 9 bases and the V segment lost 2 bases, leaving 4 bases of the junction unmatched. CDR3 DNA: TGTGCCAGCAGTTACACTAGCGGGAGGGCGACGCAGTACTTC. Translated, it gives CASSYTSGRATQYF.

The rearrangement joins TRBV19 to TRBJ2-7, with a weak D call TRBD1 (6 bases). The V end was cut by 5 bases, the J end by 10 bases, with 18 bases between. Per the germline V gene, CDR1 is LNHDA and CDR2 is SQIVND (reference sequence). CDR3 length: 13 residues. The CDR3 loop reads CASSSSHPGQQYF. The CDR3 coding sequence is TGTGCCAGTAGTTCCTCCCATCCGGGACAACAGTACTTC. The complete variable domain, with remaining parts taken from reference TRBV19 and TRBJ2-7, reads DGGITQSPKYLFRKEGQNVTLSCEQNLNHDAMYWYRQDPGQGLRLIYYSQIVNDFQKGDIAEGYSVSREKKESFPLTVTSAQKNPTAFYLCASSSSHPGQQYFGPGTRLTVT.

The CDR3 DNA reads as TGTGCCAGCAGCTTAAATGGCAAAGCCTACGAGCAGTACTTC. Encoded protein: CASSLNGKAYEQYF. J is TRBJ2-7 and V is TRBV7-3, with no clear D. V gave up 1 base and J gave up 2 bases, with 9 bases separating them. Germline CDR1 and CDR2: SGHTA and FQGTGA. The CDR3 runs 14 residues.

As regards this clone: This same CDR3 is encoded by further DNA sequences in the sample. The rearrangement uses TRBV5-1 and TRBJ2-1; D is uncertain. The V end lost 1 base, the J end lost 0 bases, and 5 bases lay between the germline ends. CDR3 length equals 14 residues. From germline, CDR1 is SGHRS and CDR2 YFSETQ. CDR3 nucleotides: TGCGCCAGCAGCTTGCCAGGCTCCTACAATGAGCAGTTCTTC. Its translation is CASSLPGSYNEQFF.

The chain uses TRBV28 and TRBJ1-1; D call uncertain. The CDR3 has 12 amino acids. The V and J ends lost 6 bases and 0 bases respectively, with 5 bases between them. Germline loops: CDR1 MDHEN, CDR2 SYDVKM. CDR3: CASRAMNTEAFF. Written as DNA, the CDR3 is TGTGCCAGCAGGGCCATGAACACTGAAGCTTTCTTT.

This clone appeared once. The V and J genes are TRBV6-6 and TRBJ1-1, with 8 bases matching TRBD1. The CDR3 spans 16 residues. Unmatched junction bases numbered 11, after V lost 7 bases and J lost 1 base. Germline CDR1 is MNHNY and CDR2 is SVGAGI (reference sequence). CDR3 region: CASTTGTGVGNTEAFF. The CDR3 DNA is TGTGCCAGCACCACAGGGACAGGAGTTGGGAACACTGAAGCTTTCTTT.

This clone has only a few counts. This chain links TRBV4-2 with TRBJ2-4; D is possibly TRBD2 (6 bases). The CDR3 covers 17 residues. CDR1 is LGHNA, CDR2 YNFKEQ, per germline. V was cut by 0 bases and J by 0 bases, with 12 bases left in between. The CDR3 bases are TGTGCCAGCAGCCAAGAGACGGGACTTTTAGCCAAAAACATTCAGTACTTC. Translated: CASSQETGLLAKNIQYF.

This sequence joins TRBV11-2 and TRBJ1-2, with 10 bases identical to TRBD1. The germline V gene encodes CDR1 SGHAT and CDR2 FQNNGV. The trim removed 5 bases at V and 4 bases at J, leaving 4 bases unmatched. The CDR3 has 14 amino acids. The CDR3 nucleotides are TGTGCCAGCAGCCGGACAGGGGGTGTCTATGGCTACACCTTC. It codes for CASSRTGGVYGYTF.

The CDR3 region has the DNA TGCGCCAGCAGCTTTAGTAGGTCGACTAGCGGCTCCTACGAGCAGTACTTC. Its translation: CASSFSRSTSGSYEQYF. The genes are TRBV5-1 and TRBJ2-7; 9 nucleotides match TRBD2. CDR1 is SGHRS and CDR2 is YFSETQ in the germline V gene. The CDR3 is made up of 17 amino acids. The V and J ends lost 2 bases and 0 bases, in that order; junction bases with no gene match: 9.

The V call is TRBV5-8, the J call TRBJ2-5, with 10 bases lining up with TRBD2. Germline V lookup: CDR1 SGHTS, CDR2 YDEGEE. The J segment lost 2 bases and the V segment lost 0 bases, leaving 4 bases of the junction unmatched. The CDR3 consists of 16 residues. The CDR3 reads CASSLGLAGAQETQYF. The DNA for the CDR3 is TGTGCCAGCAGCTTGGGTCTAGCGGGGGCTCAAGAGACCCAGTACTTC.

The CDR3 protein is CASSFSGEVDEQFF. CDR3 coding DNA: TGTGCCAGCAGCTTTAGCGGTGAGGTGGATGAGCAGTTCTTC. The chain uses TRBV7-2 and TRBJ2-1, with TRBD2 as a possible D gene (6 bases). Germline CDR1 is SGHTA and CDR2 is FQGNSA. Trimming took off 3 bases at V and 8 bases at J, with 14 bases between the two ends. The CDR3 has 14 residues.

J is TRBJ1-4 and V is TRBV6-5; unclear D gene. CDR1 and CDR2 (germline): MNHEY, SVGAGI. This CDR3 is 15 amino acids long. Trimming pared 0 bases from V and 6 bases from J, leaving 11 bases between. The CDR3 DNA sequence: TGTGCCAGCAGTTACTCGGTGGGGAGGGATGAAAAACTGTTTTTT. Amino acid sequence: CASSYSVGRDEKLFF.